This T cell receptor (beta chain) originates from a study of shared clonotypes between healthy human individuals. The junction had 9 bases not matched to a gene; V was cut back by 0 bases and J by 5 bases. This CDR3 spans 16 amino acids. In germline, CDR1 is SGHNT, CDR2 YYREEE (reference sequence). Assay: immunoSEQ multiplex PCR; the TCRdb copy retains only in-frame clones and omits some. The data contain around 600,000 clones, around 95% of them seen just once; the ten biggest clones take up around 0.12%. Naive CD8 cells lacked CD45RO, underwent positive selection for CCR7 and left out terminally differentiated effector memory CD45RA+ cells.

This clonotype was sampled from a woman in her thirties in good health. The sample comprised naive CD8+ T cells sorted from blood. This chain uses TRBV5-4 with TRBJ2-7; the match to TRBD2 covers 9 bases. DNA of the CDR3: TGTGCCAGCAGCTTGGCCTCTGGCGGGAGGGCCCACGAGCAGTACTTC. Protein sequence: CASSLASGGRAHEQYF.